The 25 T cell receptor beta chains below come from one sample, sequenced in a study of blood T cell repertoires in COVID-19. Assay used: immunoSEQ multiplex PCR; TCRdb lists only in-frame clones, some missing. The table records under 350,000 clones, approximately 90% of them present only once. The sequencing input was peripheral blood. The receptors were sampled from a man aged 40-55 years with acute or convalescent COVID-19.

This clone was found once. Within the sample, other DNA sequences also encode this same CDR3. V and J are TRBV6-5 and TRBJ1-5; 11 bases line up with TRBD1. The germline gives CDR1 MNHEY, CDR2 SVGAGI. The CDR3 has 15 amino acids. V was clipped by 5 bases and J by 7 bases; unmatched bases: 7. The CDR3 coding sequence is TGTGCCAGCAGTCCCGGACAGGGGGCAAGGCAGCCCCAGCATTTT. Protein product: CASSPGQGARQPQHF.

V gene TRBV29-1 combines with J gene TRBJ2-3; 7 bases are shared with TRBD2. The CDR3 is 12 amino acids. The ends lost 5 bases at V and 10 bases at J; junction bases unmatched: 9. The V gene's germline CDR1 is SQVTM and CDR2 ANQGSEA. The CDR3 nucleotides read TGCAGCGTTCCACCCGGCGGGGGTCCGCAGTATTTT. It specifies CSVPPGGGPQYF.

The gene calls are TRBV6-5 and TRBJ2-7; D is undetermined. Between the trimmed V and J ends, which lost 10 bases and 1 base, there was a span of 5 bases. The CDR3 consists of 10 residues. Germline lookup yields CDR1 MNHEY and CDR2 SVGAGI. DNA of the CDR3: TGTGCCACTTTATCCTACGAGCAGTACTTC. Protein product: CATLSYEQYF.

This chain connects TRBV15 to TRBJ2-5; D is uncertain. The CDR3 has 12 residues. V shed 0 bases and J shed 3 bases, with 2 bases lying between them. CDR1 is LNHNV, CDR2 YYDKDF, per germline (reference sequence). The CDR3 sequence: CATSRDKETQYF. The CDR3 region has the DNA TGTGCCACCAGCAGAGATAAAGAGACCCAGTACTTC.

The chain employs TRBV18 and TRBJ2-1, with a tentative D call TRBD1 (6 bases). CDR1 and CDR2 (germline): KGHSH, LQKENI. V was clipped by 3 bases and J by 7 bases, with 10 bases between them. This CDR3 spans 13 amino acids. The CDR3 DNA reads TGTGCCAGCTCACCGCTCGGGACAAATGAGCAGTTCTTC. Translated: CASSPLGTNEQFF.

CDR3 bases: TGTGCCAGTAGTCAAATTCCCGGAGGGGACTATGGCTACACCTTC. Translated, it gives CASSQIPGGDYGYTF. This chain links TRBV19 with TRBJ1-2; D is perhaps TRBD1 (5 bases). CDR1 LNHDA and CDR2 SQIVND come from the germline V gene (reference sequence). This CDR3 spans 15 amino acids. V dropped 5 bases and J dropped 3 bases, with 16 bases sitting between them.

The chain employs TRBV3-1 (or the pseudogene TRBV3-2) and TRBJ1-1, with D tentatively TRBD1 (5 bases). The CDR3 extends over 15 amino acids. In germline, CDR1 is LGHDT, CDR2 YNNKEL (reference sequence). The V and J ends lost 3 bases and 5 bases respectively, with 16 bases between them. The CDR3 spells CASSQAGSLGTEAFF. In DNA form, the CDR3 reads TGTGCCAGCAGCCAGGCAGGGTCCCTGGGGACTGAAGCTTTCTTT.

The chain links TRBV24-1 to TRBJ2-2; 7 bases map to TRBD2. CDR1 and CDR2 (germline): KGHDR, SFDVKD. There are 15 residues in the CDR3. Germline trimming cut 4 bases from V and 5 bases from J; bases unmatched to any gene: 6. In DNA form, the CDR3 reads TGTGCCACCAGTGAGCCTAGCGGAGATACCGGGGAGCTGTTTTTT. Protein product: CATSEPSGDTGELFF.

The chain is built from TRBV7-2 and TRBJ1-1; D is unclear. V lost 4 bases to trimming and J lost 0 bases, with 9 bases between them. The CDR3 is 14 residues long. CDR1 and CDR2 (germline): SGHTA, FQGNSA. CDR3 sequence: CASSWAGVNTEAFF. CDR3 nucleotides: TGTGCCAGCAGCTGGGCCGGTGTGAACACTGAAGCTTTCTTT.

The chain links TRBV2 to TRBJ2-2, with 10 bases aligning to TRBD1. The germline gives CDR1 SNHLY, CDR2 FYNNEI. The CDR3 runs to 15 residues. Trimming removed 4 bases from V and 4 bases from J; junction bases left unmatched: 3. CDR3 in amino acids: CASSGTGGSTGELFF. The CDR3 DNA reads TGTGCCAGCAGTGGGACAGGGGGAAGCACCGGGGAGCTGTTTTTT.

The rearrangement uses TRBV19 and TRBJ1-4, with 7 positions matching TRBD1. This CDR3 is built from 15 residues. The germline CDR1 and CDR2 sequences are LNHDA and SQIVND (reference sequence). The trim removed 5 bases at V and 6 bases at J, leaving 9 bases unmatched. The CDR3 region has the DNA TGTGCCAGTAGTCCCGGGGGGGACAGATATGAAAAACTGTTTTTT. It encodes CASSPGGDRYEKLFF. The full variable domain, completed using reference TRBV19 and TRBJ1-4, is DGGITQSPKYLFRKEGQNVTLSCEQNLNHDAMYWYRQDPGQGLRLIYYSQIVNDFQKGDIAEGYSVSREKKESFPLTVTSAQKNPTAFYLCASSPGGDRYEKLFFGSGTQLSVL.

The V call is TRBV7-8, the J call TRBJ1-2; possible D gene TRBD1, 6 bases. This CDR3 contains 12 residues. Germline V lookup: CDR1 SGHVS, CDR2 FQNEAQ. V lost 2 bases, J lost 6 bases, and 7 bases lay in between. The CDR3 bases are TGTGCCAGCAGCTTACAGGGGAATGGCTACACCTTC. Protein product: CASSLQGNGYTF.

The CDR3: CASSLGRGLTSTDTQYF. In DNA form, the CDR3 reads TGTGCCAGCAGCTTAGGGCGGGGGCTCACTAGCACAGATACGCAGTATTTT. The chain employs TRBV11-3 and TRBJ2-3; tentatively, D is TRBD2 (7 bases). Germline V CDR1 and CDR2: SGHNT, YENEEA. This CDR3 comprises 17 residues. V dropped 1 base and J dropped 0 bases, with 14 bases sitting between them.

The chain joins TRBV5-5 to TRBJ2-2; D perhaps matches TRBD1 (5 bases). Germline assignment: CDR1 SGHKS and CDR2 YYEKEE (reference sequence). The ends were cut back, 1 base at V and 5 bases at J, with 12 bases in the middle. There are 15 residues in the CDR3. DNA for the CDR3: TGTGCCAGCAGCTTGCTCGTGACAGTAACCGGGGAGCTGTTTTTT. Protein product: CASSLLVTVTGELFF.

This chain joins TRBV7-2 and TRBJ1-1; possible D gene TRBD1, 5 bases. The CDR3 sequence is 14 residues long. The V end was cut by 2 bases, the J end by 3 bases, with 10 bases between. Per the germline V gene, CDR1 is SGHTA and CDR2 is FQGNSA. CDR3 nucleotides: TGTGCCAGCAGCTTACAGGGCGGGGACACTGAAGCTTTCTTT. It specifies CASSLQGGDTEAFF.

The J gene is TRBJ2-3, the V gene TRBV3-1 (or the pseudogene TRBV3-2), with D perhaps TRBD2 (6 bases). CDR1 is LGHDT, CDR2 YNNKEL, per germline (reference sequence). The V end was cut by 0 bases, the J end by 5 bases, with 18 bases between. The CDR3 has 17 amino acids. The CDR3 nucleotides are TGTGCCAGCAGCCAAGAAGGAATAGTGGAGGGAGTAGATACGCAGTATTTT. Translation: CASSQEGIVEGVDTQYF.

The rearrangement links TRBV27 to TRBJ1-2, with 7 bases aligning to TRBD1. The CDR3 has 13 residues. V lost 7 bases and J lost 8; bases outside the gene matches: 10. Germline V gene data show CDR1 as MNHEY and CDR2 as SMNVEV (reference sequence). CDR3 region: CASTGDRVGGYTF. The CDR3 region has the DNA TGTGCCAGCACCGGTGACAGGGTAGGGGGCTACACCTTC.

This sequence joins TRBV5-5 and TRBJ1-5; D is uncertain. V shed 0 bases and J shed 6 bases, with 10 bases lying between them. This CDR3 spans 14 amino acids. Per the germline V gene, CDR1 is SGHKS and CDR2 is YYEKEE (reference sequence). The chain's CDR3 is CASSLGSEPQPQHF. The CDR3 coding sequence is TGTGCCAGCAGCTTGGGGTCAGAACCTCAGCCCCAGCATTTT.

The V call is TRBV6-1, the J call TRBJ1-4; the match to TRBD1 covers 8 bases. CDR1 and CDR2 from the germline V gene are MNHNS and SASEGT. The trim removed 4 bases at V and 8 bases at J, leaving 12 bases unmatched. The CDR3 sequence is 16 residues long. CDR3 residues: CASSARDRPFGEKLFF. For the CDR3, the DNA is TGTGCCAGCAGTGCCCGGGACAGGCCCTTTGGAGAAAAACTGTTTTTT.

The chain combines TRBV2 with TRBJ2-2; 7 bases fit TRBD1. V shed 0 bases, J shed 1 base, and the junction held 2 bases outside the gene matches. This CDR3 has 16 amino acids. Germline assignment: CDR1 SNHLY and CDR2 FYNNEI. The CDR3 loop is CASSEAGTENTGELFF. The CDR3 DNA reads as TGTGCCAGCAGTGAAGCTGGGACAGAGAACACCGGGGAGCTGTTTTTT. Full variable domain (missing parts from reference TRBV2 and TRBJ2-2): EPEVTQTPSHQVTQMGQEVILRCVPISNHLYFYWYRQILGQKVEFLVSFYNNEISEKSEIFDDQFSVERPDGSNFTLKIRSTKLEDSAMYFCASSEAGTENTGELFFGEGSRLTVL.

The CDR3: CAWNRDSNQPQHF. The DNA for the CDR3 is TGTGCCTGGAACAGAGATAGCAATCAGCCCCAGCATTTT. J is TRBJ1-5 and V is TRBV30; D unresolved. In germline, CDR1 is GTSNPN, CDR2 SVGIG (reference sequence). The CDR3 is 13 residues long. Trimming cost V 4 bases and J 0 bases, with 7 bases left between them.

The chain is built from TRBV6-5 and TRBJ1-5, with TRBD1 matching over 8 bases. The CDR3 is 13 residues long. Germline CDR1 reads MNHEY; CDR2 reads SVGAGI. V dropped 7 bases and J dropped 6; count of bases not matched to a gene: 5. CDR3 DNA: TGTGCCAGCACTAGGGGGACAGGTCAGCCCCAGCATTTT. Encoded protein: CASTRGTGQPQHF.

CDR3 residues: CASSRSSDTEAFF. The CDR3 DNA sequence: TGCGCCAGCAGCCGGTCTTCCGACACTGAAGCTTTCTTT. The chain combines TRBV10-1 with TRBJ1-1; D gene uncertain. The CDR3 contains 13 residues. CDR1 and CDR2 (germline): WNHNN, SYGVQD (reference sequence). V was pared by 6 bases and J by 3 bases, with 11 bases between.

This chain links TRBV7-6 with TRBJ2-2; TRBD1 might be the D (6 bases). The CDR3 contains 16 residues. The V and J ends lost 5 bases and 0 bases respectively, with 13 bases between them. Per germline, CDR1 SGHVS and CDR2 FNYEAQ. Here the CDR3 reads CASSPLRGTNTGELFF. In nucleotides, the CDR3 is TGTGCCAGCAGCCCCCTAAGGGGGACGAACACCGGGGAGCTGTTTTTT.

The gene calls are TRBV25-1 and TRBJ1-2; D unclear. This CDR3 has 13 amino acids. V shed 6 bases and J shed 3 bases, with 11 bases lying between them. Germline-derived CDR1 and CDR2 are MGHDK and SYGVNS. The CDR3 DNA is TGTGCCAGCAGCACATACAGAGACTATGGCTACACCTTC. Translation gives CASSTYRDYGYTF.